Below, 10 T cell receptor beta chains from the same sample are listed, as sequenced in a study of PD-L1 blockade in urothelial cancer (dated by TCRdb to the late 2010s). Library generation was performed with the immunoSEQ multiplex PCR assay. TCRdb stores this immuneACCESS table with in-frame sequences only. Part of the clones is absent; in the studies checked, under half of the shortfall reflects unresolved V genes, and no reason is known for the rest. The sample table records 25,000 to 35,000 clones; 79% of these occur just once. The ten largest account for around 3.3% of the sample. What the time point label conveys for this sample: peripheral blood 6 weeks after treatment start. The source material was PBMCs, sampled around atezolizumab (anti-PD-L1) treatment. These receptors were taken from a man between 65 and 79 years old with urothelial cancer.

The V call is TRBV15, the J call TRBJ2-5, with D possibly TRBD2 on 5 matching bases. Deletions cut 1 base from V and 5 bases from J, with 8 bases between. There are 13 residues in the CDR3. Germline CDR1 and CDR2: LNHNV and YYDKDF (reference sequence). DNA of the CDR3: TGTGCCACCAGCAGAGGTCGAGGGGAGACCCAGTACTTC. Protein product: CATSRGRGETQYF.

The chain has TRBV2 and TRBJ2-7; 7 bases map to TRBD2. The CDR3 runs 16 residues. Germline V CDR1 and CDR2: SNHLY, FYNNEI. Trimming removed 1 base from V and 3 bases from J; junction bases left unmatched: 9. DNA of the CDR3: TGTGCCAGCAGTGAAGAAAGCGGGGACCACTACTACGAGCAGTACTTC. Protein sequence: CASSEESGDHYYEQYF.

The chain links TRBV5-1 to TRBJ2-1; 16 bases align to TRBD2. Germline CDR1 SGHRS, CDR2 YFSETQ. Trimming removed 3 bases from V and 7 bases from J; junction bases left unmatched: 10. The CDR3 has 18 amino acids. CDR3 nucleotide sequence: TGCGCCAGCAGCTCAACCACCGGGACTAGCGGGAGGGGGAATGAGCAGTTCTTC. It specifies CASSSTTGTSGRGNEQFF.

The chain is built from TRBV19 and TRBJ2-4, with D perhaps TRBD1 (5 bases). Germline CDR1 reads LNHDA; CDR2 reads SQIVND (reference sequence). There are 13 residues in the CDR3. With 7 bases removed from V and 6 bases from J, the gap between germline ends came to 13 bases. The CDR3 region is CASKGQGRNIQYF. DNA for the CDR3: TGTGCCAGTAAGGGGCAGGGAAGAAACATTCAGTACTTC. The full variable domain, its missing parts supplied by reference TRBV19 and TRBJ2-4, is DGGITQSPKYLFRKEGQNVTLSCEQNLNHDAMYWYRQDPGQGLRLIYYSQIVNDFQKGDIAEGYSVSREKKESFPLTVTSAQKNPTAFYLCASKGQGRNIQYFGAGTRLSVL.

J is TRBJ1-6 and V is TRBV9, with D perhaps matching TRBD1 (6 bases). This CDR3 is 15 amino acids long. Germline lookup yields CDR1 SGDLS and CDR2 YYNGEE. Deletions cut 0 bases from V and 9 bases from J, with 13 bases between. The CDR3 coding sequence is TGTGCCAGCAGCGTAGGGGTCGCAGGGGTTTCACCCCTCCACTTT. It translates to CASSVGVAGVSPLHF. Full variable domain (outside the CDR3, taken from reference TRBV9 and TRBJ1-6): DSGVTQTPKHLITATGQRVTLRCSPRSGDLSVYWYQQSLDQGLQFLIQYYNGEERAKGNILERFSAQQFPDLHSELNLSSLELGDSALYFCASSVGVAGVSPLHFGNGTRLTVT.

This chain joins TRBV7-2 and TRBJ2-1, with 10 bases fitting TRBD2. The ends lost 1 base at V and 9 bases at J; junction bases unmatched: 9. This CDR3 has 16 amino acids. Per germline, CDR1 SGHTA and CDR2 FQGNSA. The CDR3 bases are TGTGCCAGCAGCTTAGACGGAGCGGGAGGGCGGGGTGAGCAGTTCTTC. Residues: CASSLDGAGGRGEQFF.

The chain recombines TRBV4-1 with TRBJ2-3; 9 positions match TRBD2. Germline loops: CDR1 MGHRA, CDR2 YSYEKL. The CDR3 has 17 amino acids. The V gene end was trimmed by 1 base and the J gene end by 4 bases; junction bases not matched to a gene: 9. CDR3 loop: CASSQGGREGGADTQYF. The CDR3 DNA reads as TGCGCCAGCAGCCAAGGAGGGCGGGAGGGTGGGGCAGATACGCAGTATTTT.

The genes are TRBV7-2 and TRBJ2-3, with 7 nucleotides matching TRBD1. Germline lookup yields CDR1 SGHTA and CDR2 FQGNSA. Germline trimming cut 1 base from V and 3 bases from J; bases unmatched to any gene: 4. This CDR3 comprises 15 residues. The CDR3 DNA reads as TGTGCCAGCAGCTTAGGAGGGGGCAGGACAGATACGCAGTATTTT. Translating gives CASSLGGGRTDTQYF.

This clone was counted only a few times. This chain links TRBV29-1 with TRBJ2-1, with TRBD2 as a possible D gene (5 bases). The ends were cut back, 7 bases at V and 5 bases at J, with 15 bases in the middle. CDR3 length equals 13 residues. Germline CDR1 and CDR2: SQVTM and ANQGSEA. The CDR3 nucleotides are TGCAGCGCCCGACCCCGGGGAGACAATGAGCAGTTCTTC. Residues: CSARPRGDNEQFF.

This chain links TRBV5-1 with TRBJ2-1; D is perhaps TRBD2 (6 bases). The V gene lost 0 bases and the J gene lost 10 bases, with 14 bases spanning the gap. Germline V gives CDR1 SGHRS, CDR2 YFSETQ. This CDR3 spans 14 amino acids. CDR3 coding DNA: TGCGCCAGCAGCTTGGTGGTCGCAGGAGGGGAGCAGTTCTTC. Encoded protein: CASSLVVAGGEQFF.